One and the same sample provided the 28 T cell receptor beta chains below, sequenced in a study of blood T cell repertoires in COVID-19. The method was immunoSEQ multiplex PCR; TCRdb's version includes in-frame clones alone and lacks a portion of them. This sample yields tens of thousands of clones, of which 60% to 85% are seen a single time; approximately 24% belongs to the top ten. Material for sequencing was peripheral blood. Receptors originate from a man aged 50-59 years with active or convalescent COVID-19.

The genes are TRBV11-2 and TRBJ2-7, with 10 bases lining up with TRBD2. V shed 5 bases and J 6 bases; nucleotides not matched to a gene: 7. CDR3 size: 14 residues. The germline V gene encodes CDR1 SGHAT and CDR2 FQNNGV. The CDR3 DNA is TGTGCCAGCAGCCGTAGCGGGAGGAGCTCCGAGCAGTACTTC. This encodes CASSRSGRSSEQYF.

The chain uses TRBV5-1 and TRBJ1-2; tentatively, D is TRBD1 (6 bases). There are 14 residues in the CDR3. V was cut by 0 bases and J by 8 bases, with 14 bases left in between. CDR1 SGHRS and CDR2 YFSETQ come from the germline V gene. In DNA form, the CDR3 reads TGCGCCAGCAGCTTGGTGTCAGGGGTCGAAGGCTACACCTTC. It encodes CASSLVSGVEGYTF.

By proportion, this clone is medium-sized. This chain links TRBV5-1 with TRBJ2-1, with 7 bases lining up with TRBD2. The CDR3 sequence is 14 residues long. V shed 3 bases and J 2 bases; nucleotides not matched to a gene: 2. Per the germline V gene, CDR1 is SGHRS and CDR2 is YFSETQ. CDR3 loop: CASSSAGAYNEQFF. The CDR3 DNA follows: TGCGCCAGCAGCTCGGCGGGGGCCTACAATGAGCAGTTCTTC. The whole variable domain, remainder taken from reference TRBV5-1 and TRBJ2-1, is KAGVTQTPRYLIKTRGQQVTLSCSPISGHRSVSWYQQTPGQGLQFLFEYFSETQRNKGNFPGRFSGRQFSNSRSEMNVSTLELGDSALYLCASSSAGAYNEQFFGPGTRLTVL.

The V and J genes are TRBV7-2 and TRBJ2-7; 8 nucleotides agree with TRBD2. CDR3 length: 16 residues. Germline V lookup: CDR1 SGHTA, CDR2 FQGNSA. Unmatched junction bases numbered 14, after V lost 7 bases and J lost 3 bases. The CDR3 DNA is TGTGCCAGCACTCTTAAGTCGGGAGGGGAGAACTACGAGCAGTACTTC. Amino acids: CASTLKSGGENYEQYF.

V gene TRBV13 combines with J gene TRBJ2-7; TRBD1 matches at 9 bases. The CDR3 contains 15 residues. The V gene's germline CDR1 is PRHDT and CDR2 FYEKMQ (reference sequence). V was clipped by 5 bases and J by 6 bases; unmatched bases: 11. CDR3 loop: CASSEHGQGTGEQYF. CDR3 nucleotide sequence: TGTGCCAGCAGCGAACATGGACAGGGGACGGGCGAGCAGTACTTC. The whole variable domain, filled in from reference TRBV13 and TRBJ2-7, reads AAGVIQSPRHLIKEKRETATLKCYPIPRHDTVYWYQQGPGQDPQFLISFYEKMQSDKGSIPDRFSAQQFSDYHSELNMSSLELGDSALYFCASSEHGQGTGEQYFGPGTRLTVT.

This chain links TRBV20-1 with TRBJ2-5; 7 bases align to TRBD2. V lost 5 bases to trimming and J lost 5 bases; unmatched junction nucleotides: 2. Germline loops: CDR1 DFQATT, CDR2 SNEGSKA (reference sequence). The length of the CDR3 is 11 residues. In nucleotides, the CDR3 is TGCAGTGCTGGGACTATGGAGACCCAGTACTTC. Translating gives CSAGTMETQYF.

This clone appeared a single time. J is TRBJ2-7 and V is TRBV5-5; D is unresolved. Germline V lookup: CDR1 SGHKS, CDR2 YYEKEE (reference sequence). The CDR3 has 14 amino acids. The germline V and J ends were trimmed by 4 bases and 1 base, with 12 bases remaining between them. The CDR3 DNA sequence: TGTGCCAGCAGCCAAGCGACTTTGTCCTACGAGCAGTACTTC. This gives the protein CASSQATLSYEQYF.

The chain has TRBV6-1 and TRBJ2-7, with TRBD1 as a possible D gene (6 bases). Germline values: CDR1 MNHNS, CDR2 SASEGT. Trimming took off 6 bases at V and 3 bases at J, with 9 bases between the two ends. The CDR3 covers 12 residues. Here the CDR3 reads CASRDRRYEQYF. DNA for the CDR3: TGTGCCAGCAGGGACAGACGCTACGAGCAGTACTTC.

The CDR3 nucleotides are TGTGCCAGCAGGCCTAGCGGGAGAGGTTACGAGCAGTACTTC. Translating gives CASRPSGRGYEQYF. This chain links TRBV27 with TRBJ2-7, with 10 bases lining up with TRBD2. This CDR3 contains 14 residues. J lost 4 bases, V lost 6 bases, and 6 bases had no gene match. Germline V gene data show CDR1 as MNHEY and CDR2 as SMNVEV (reference sequence).

The V and J genes are TRBV30 and TRBJ2-5, with 9 positions matching TRBD2. The CDR3 spans 15 residues. CDR1 is GTSNPN and CDR2 is SVGIG in the germline V gene (reference sequence). The V and J ends lost 2 bases and 5 bases, in that order; junction bases with no gene match: 9. The CDR3 DNA sequence: TGTGCCTGGAGTCCGATAGCGGGAGTAACTGAGACCCAGTACTTC. Protein product: CAWSPIAGVTETQYF.

The V call is TRBV7-2, the J call TRBJ2-3; 9 bases match TRBD2. Per the germline V gene, CDR1 is SGHTA and CDR2 is FQGNSA. This CDR3 region has 17 residues. J gave up 5 bases and V 1 base, and 10 bases lay outside the gene matches. This chain's CDR3 is CASSLVASGDGKDTQYF. CDR3 nucleotide sequence: TGTGCCAGCAGCTTAGTGGCTAGCGGGGACGGTAAAGATACGCAGTATTTT.

In its sample, this clone was seen once. J is TRBJ2-1 and V is TRBV2; TRBD2 might be the D (7 bases). Germline CDR1 and CDR2: SNHLY and FYNNEI. The CDR3 spans 13 residues. Trimming cost V 1 base and J 12 bases, with 13 bases left between them. The CDR3 coding sequence is TGTGCCAGCAGTGAAGAGGTCGGGGGGCGGCAGTTCTTC. It translates to CASSEEVGGRQFF.

The chain is built from TRBV7-8 and TRBJ1-2; D call uncertain. The V and J ends lost 7 bases and 3 bases respectively, with 15 bases between them. Germline V gene lookup returns CDR1 SGHVS and CDR2 FQNEAQ. The CDR3 contains 14 residues. CDR3 DNA sequence: TGTGCCAGCACCCCGGATGGAGGGTACTATGGCTACACCTTC. Translated: CASTPDGGYYGYTF.

The V and J genes are TRBV7-2 and TRBJ1-1, with D possibly TRBD1 on 5 matching bases. The germline CDR1 and CDR2 sequences are SGHTA and FQGNSA. V lost 2 bases, J lost 10 bases, and 11 bases lay in between. CDR3 size: 12 residues. In DNA form, the CDR3 reads TGTGCCAGCAGCTTACGGCGCGGGGCAGCTTTCTTT. This encodes CASSLRRGAAFF.

The V gene is TRBV4-1, the J gene TRBJ2-3; a weak D match, TRBD1 (6 bases). Looked up from germline, CDR1 is MGHRA and CDR2 is YSYEKL. V lost 0 bases and J lost 0, with 10 bases in between. The CDR3 consists of 16 residues. The CDR3 loop is CASSQDQGFSTDTQYF. In DNA, the CDR3 is TGCGCCAGCAGCCAAGACCAGGGGTTTAGCACAGATACGCAGTATTTT.

The rearrangement uses TRBV4-1 and TRBJ1-1; tentatively, D is TRBD1 (5 bases). V was cut by 6 bases and J by 5 bases, with 22 bases left in between. This CDR3 contains 16 residues. Germline values: CDR1 MGHRA, CDR2 YSYEKL. Here the CDR3 reads CASRQAFRGGRTEAFF. The CDR3 bases are TGCGCCAGCAGGCAGGCGTTCCGGGGGGGTAGGACTGAAGCTTTCTTT.

The rearrangement joins TRBV12-3 or TRBV12-4 to TRBJ2-1; no definite D call. CDR3 length: 13 residues. The V gene lost 6 bases and the J gene lost 8 bases, with 14 bases spanning the gap. CDR3 in amino acids: CASRRTLTYEQFF. The CDR3 DNA is TGTGCCAGCAGGCGCACATTGACATATGAGCAGTTCTTC.

The chain uses TRBV25-1 and TRBJ2-5; the match to TRBD1 covers 12 bases. V gave up 2 bases and J gave up 5 bases; unmatched junction bases: 6. The germline V gene encodes CDR1 MGHDK and CDR2 SYGVNS. The CDR3 extends over 16 amino acids. For the CDR3, the DNA is TGTGCCAGCAGTGAAGGTGGGACAGGGGGCATCGAGACCCAGTACTTC. The encoded protein is CASSEGGTGGIETQYF.

The CDR3 DNA follows: TGTGCCAGCAGCCTCGACAGGGTTAATGAAAAACTGTTTTTT. Protein: CASSLDRVNEKLFF. V gene TRBV5-4 combines with J gene TRBJ1-4; 7 nucleotides line up with TRBD1. The CDR3 contains 14 residues. The V gene end was trimmed by 4 bases and the J gene end by 4 bases; junction bases not matched to a gene: 4. Germline CDR1 reads SGHNT; CDR2 reads YYREEE (reference sequence).

The rearrangement joins TRBV5-1 to TRBJ1-6, with 7 positions matching TRBD1. Unmatched junction bases numbered 5, after V lost 0 bases and J lost 5 bases. This CDR3 has 16 residues. CDR1 SGHRS and CDR2 YFSETQ come from the germline V gene. This CDR3 is CASSLAPTGNNSPLHF. CDR3 coding DNA: TGCGCCAGCAGCTTGGCTCCGACAGGGAATAATTCACCCCTCCACTTT.

The chain employs TRBV4-1 and TRBJ2-5, with D maybe TRBD2 (7 bases). Trimming left V 0 bases short and J 4 bases short, with 24 bases between. The germline V gene encodes CDR1 MGHRA and CDR2 YSYEKL. The CDR3 sequence is 19 residues long. The CDR3 spells CASSQDRPGGGRVTETQYF. CDR3 DNA: TGCGCCAGCAGCCAAGATCGCCCGGGGGGCGGGAGAGTTACAGAGACCCAGTACTTC.

J is TRBJ1-4 and V is TRBV4-1; D might be TRBD1 (6 bases). The ends were cut back, 3 bases at V and 7 bases at J, with 30 bases in the middle. CDR1 and CDR2 from the germline V gene are MGHRA and YSYEKL. The CDR3 contains 20 residues. CDR3 DNA sequence: TGCGCCAGCAGCCAGAGCCCGCTGGGGGCTGGGCTAAGCGGGACTGAAAAACTGTTTTTT. Encoded protein: CASSQSPLGAGLSGTEKLFF.

The rearrangement uses TRBV6-6 and TRBJ1-5; 9 bases match TRBD1. With 7 bases clipped from V and 5 bases from J, the junction kept 3 bases outside the gene matches. CDR1 is MNHNY and CDR2 is SVGAGI in the germline V gene (reference sequence). The CDR3 is made up of 13 amino acids. In nucleotides, the CDR3 is TGTGCCAGCACCACAGGGGGCTATCAGCCCCAGCATTTT. Its translation is CASTTGGYQPQHF.

The chain is built from TRBV11-2 and TRBJ2-1; 7 nucleotides agree with TRBD1. Germline CDR1 is SGHAT and CDR2 is FQNNGV. This CDR3 is built from 16 residues. After removal of 5 bases from V and 6 bases from J, the junction contained 13 bases not matched to a gene. The CDR3 DNA is TGTGCCAGCAGCCGAACGGGACAGATTGCTCGCAATGAGCAGTTCTTC. It codes for CASSRTGQIARNEQFF.

The J gene is TRBJ2-7, the V gene TRBV25-1; 9 bases align to TRBD1. The germline V gene has CDR1 MGHDK and CDR2 SYGVNS. V gave up 1 base and J gave up 6 bases; unmatched junction bases: 7. This CDR3 comprises 15 residues. The CDR3 here is CASSELGTGWSEQYF. The CDR3 DNA reads TGTGCCAGCAGTGAATTAGGGACAGGGTGGAGCGAGCAGTACTTC.

The rearrangement uses TRBV5-1 and TRBJ2-1; TRBD2 aligns across 9 bases. The V gene's germline CDR1 is SGHRS and CDR2 YFSETQ. Trimming at V came to 2 bases and at J to 10 bases, leaving 7 bases not matched to a gene. This CDR3 contains 14 residues. The CDR3 here is CASSLDSGRDEQFF. The CDR3 DNA follows: TGCGCCAGCAGCTTAGATAGCGGGAGAGACGAGCAGTTCTTC.

This sequence joins TRBV20-1 and TRBJ2-5; TRBD2 is a possible D gene (7 bases). The CDR3 runs 14 residues. The germline CDR1 and CDR2 sequences are DFQATT and SNEGSKA (reference sequence). V was cut by 3 bases and J by 1 base, with 12 bases left in between. CDR3 bases: TGCAGTGCTAGTTTCCGGGGGGCCCAAGAGACCCAGTACTTC. This encodes CSASFRGAQETQYF.

The chain joins TRBV5-8 to TRBJ2-5, with 7 bases identical to TRBD2. Per germline, CDR1 SGHTS and CDR2 YDEGEE. The CDR3 totals 14 residues. Losses at the gene ends were 4 bases for V and 0 bases for J; bases not matched to a gene: 3. The CDR3 DNA reads as TGTGCCAGCAGCCAGAGCGGGAACCAAGAGACCCAGTACTTC. It encodes CASSQSGNQETQYF.